This entry lists 8 T cell receptor beta chains sequenced from one sample in a study of T cells in Graves' hyperthyroidism and ophthalmopathy. Researchers took RNA transcripts and amplified the TCR beta CDR3 regions from them. Initially, a first-round RT-PCR of the TCR CDR3 employed the HTBI primer set. A single record per CDR3 protein comes from TCRdb applying MiXCR to the multiplex PCR reads. The repertoire holds 300,000 to 450,000 distinct CDR3 sequences, about 15% seen once, with 30% to 35% in the top ten. The sequencing sample was made of blood. The receptors originated from a woman aged 25 to 45 with Graves' hyperthyroidism.

This clonotype was observed at least ten times. The chain couples TRBV20-1 to TRBJ2-7; 11 bases match TRBD2. After removal of 3 bases from V and 1 base from J, the junction contained 5 bases not matched to a gene. CDR1 DFQATT and CDR2 SNEGSKA come from the germline V gene (reference sequence). This CDR3 is 15 amino acids long. Here the CDR3 reads CSASGSGRGSYEQYF. The CDR3 region has the DNA TGCAGTGCTAGTGGTAGCGGGAGGGGGTCCTACGAGCAGTACTTC.

This clonotype was counted at least ten times. The chain has TRBV6-1 and TRBJ2-7; TRBD2 matches at 9 bases. The CDR3 covers 15 residues. Germline lookup yields CDR1 MNHNS and CDR2 SASEGT. The ends lost 5 bases at V and 9 bases at J; junction bases unmatched: 14. CDR3 DNA sequence: TGTGCCAGCAGTTCAACCGGGACTAGCTACGCTGTGCAGTACTTC. As protein: CASSSTGTSYAVQYF.

The rearrangement uses TRBV24-1 and TRBJ2-1; D might be TRBD1 or TRBD2, each matching 5 bases. This CDR3 is built from 13 residues. Trimming removed 4 bases at V and 15 bases at J, with 18 bases between. The germline gives CDR1 KGHDR, CDR2 SFDVKD. The CDR3 bases are TGTGCCACCAGTGACATCCGGGACGGCCCGAGGTTCTTC. It specifies CATSDIRDGPRFF.

This clonotype has ten or more counts. V gene TRBV27 combines with J gene TRBJ2-7; 7 bases fit TRBD2. CDR1 MNHEY and CDR2 SMNVEV come from the germline V gene (reference sequence). CDR3 length: 13 amino acids. With V trimmed by 5 bases and J by 4 bases, 5 bases remained unmatched. The CDR3 coding sequence is TGTGCCAGCAGTCCGACTAGCTTTTACGAGCAGTACTTC. Residues: CASSPTSFYEQYF.

This clonotype has a handful of counts. The chain combines TRBV30 with TRBJ2-4; 7 bases align to TRBD1. V shed 3 bases, J shed 6 bases, and the junction held 8 bases outside the gene matches. The CDR3 is 14 residues long. CDR1 GTSNPN and CDR2 SVGIG come from the germline V gene (reference sequence). The chain's CDR3 is CAWSDRVWVNIQYF. Written as DNA, the CDR3 is TGTGCCTGGAGCGACAGGGTGTGGGTAAACATTCAGTACTTC.

The sample holds many counts of this clonotype. A much larger clonotype is one base distant, so this may be a read error. V is TRBV11-3 and J is TRBJ2-5, with 7 nucleotides matching TRBD2. The germline gives CDR1 SGHNT, CDR2 YENEEA. The CDR3 has 14 residues. With V trimmed by 3 bases and J by 5 bases, 6 bases remained unmatched. The CDR3 reads CASSFSGKGETQYF. The CDR3 DNA sequence: TGTGCCAGCAGCTTCAGCGGGAAGGGGGAGACCCAGTACTTC.

This clonotype turned up a few times. This sequence joins TRBV14 and TRBJ2-3, with D possibly matching TRBD1 (5 bases). The CDR3 contains 14 residues. Trimming removed 0 bases at V and 5 bases at J, with 9 bases between. Germline V lookup: CDR1 SGHDN, CDR2 FVKESK. The CDR3 DNA is TGTGCCAGCAGCCAAGAGTACAGGAAAGATACGCAGTATTTT. This codes for CASSQEYRKDTQYF.

There are many counts of this clonotype. This rearrangement joins TRBV7-9 to TRBJ2-7, with 8 bases aligning to TRBD1. The germline gives CDR1 SEHNR, CDR2 FQNEAQ (reference sequence). J was trimmed by 3 bases and V by 5 bases; bases with no gene match: 9. The CDR3 length is 15 residues. The CDR3 nucleotides read TGTGCCAGCAGCCGCTCGGGGACAGGAGTCTACGAGCAGTACTTC. It specifies CASSRSGTGVYEQYF.